The 9 T cell receptor beta chains in this list originate from one sample, sequenced in a study of stem cell transplantation in POMP-related autoinflammatory disease. Libraries were prepared by immunoSEQ multiplex PCR; TCRdb keeps only in-frame clonotypes and omits some of them. The sample records roughly 68,000 clones, more than 75% being singletons. The material was CD4+ T cells from PBMCs, obtained after stem cell transplantation. These receptors originate from a human patient with POMP-related autoinflammation and immune dysregulation (PRAID). Some T cells may possibly be graft donor cells.

This chain uses TRBV11-2 with TRBJ2-7; D possibly uses TRBD1 or TRBD2 (7 bases each). CDR1 is SGHAT and CDR2 is FQNNGV in the germline V gene. The V end was cut by 4 bases, the J end by 2 bases, with 9 bases between. This CDR3 has 13 residues. Written as DNA, the CDR3 is TGTGCCAGCAGCTCAGGGGGGGCCTACGAGCAGTACTTC. Its translation is CASSSGGAYEQYF.

J is TRBJ1-1 and V is TRBV11-2, with a weak D call TRBD1 (5 bases). This CDR3 spans 12 amino acids. Germline CDR1 reads SGHAT; CDR2 reads FQNNGV. Trimming took 0 bases from V and 11 from J, leaving 10 bases between them. The CDR3: CASSLDQGSAFF. Written as DNA, the CDR3 is TGTGCCAGCAGCTTAGACCAGGGTAGTGCTTTCTTT.

This rearrangement joins TRBV19 to TRBJ2-5; D unresolved. The germline V and J ends were trimmed by 1 base and 0 bases, with 15 bases remaining between them. This CDR3 is 17 amino acids long. Germline V gene sequence: CDR1 LNHDA, CDR2 SQIVND (reference sequence). In DNA, the CDR3 is TGTGCCAGTAGTATAGTCTGGCGACGGACGTACCAAGAGACCCAGTACTTC. It codes for CASSIVWRRTYQETQYF.

V is TRBV11-2 and J is TRBJ2-7, with TRBD1 matching 9 bases. V was pared by 5 bases and J by 3 bases, with 5 bases of the junction left unmatched. CDR3 size: 14 residues. From germline, CDR1 is SGHAT and CDR2 FQNNGV. CDR3 protein: CASSLGQGIYEQYV. The DNA of the CDR3 is TGTGCCAGCAGCCTCGGACAGGGGATCTACGAGCAGTACGTC.

The rearrangement links TRBV3-1 (or the pseudogene TRBV3-2) to TRBJ2-3, with TRBD1 matching over 7 bases. Per germline, CDR1 LGHDT and CDR2 YNNKEL (reference sequence). The CDR3 is 13 amino acids. V was pared by 5 bases and J by 4 bases, with 3 bases of the junction left unmatched. CDR3 sequence: CASSLDRPDTQYF. The DNA for the CDR3 is TGTGCCAGCAGCTTGGACAGGCCAGATACGCAGTATTTT.

The gene calls are TRBV10-3 and TRBJ2-1; D is possibly TRBD2 (7 bases). Per germline, CDR1 ENHRY and CDR2 SYGVKD. V shed 2 bases and J shed 1 base, with 12 bases lying between them. The CDR3 runs to 16 residues. The CDR3 DNA reads TGTGCCATCAGTGAGGGGGGGGGCCTTTCCTACAATGAGCAGTTCTTC. Protein: CAISEGGGLSYNEQFF.

The chain couples TRBV5-1 to TRBJ2-3, with 13 bases fitting TRBD2. V dropped 0 bases and J dropped 0; count of bases not matched to a gene: 1. Germline V CDR1 and CDR2: SGHRS, YFSETQ. The length of the CDR3 is 17 residues. The chain's CDR3 is CASSLGLAGGSTDTQYF. The CDR3 DNA follows: TGCGCCAGCAGCTTGGGACTAGCGGGAGGAAGCACAGATACGCAGTATTTT.

The chain links TRBV5-1 to TRBJ2-5, with 11 bases matching TRBD2. Germline loops: CDR1 SGHRS, CDR2 YFSETQ. The V segment lost 1 base and the J segment 5 bases; nucleotides outside the gene matches: 4. The CDR3 is made up of 15 amino acids. CDR3 coding DNA: TGCGCCAGCAGCTTGCTGGCTAGCGGGAGGGAGACCCAGTACTTC. Its protein is CASSLLASGRETQYF.

This chain uses TRBV7-2 with TRBJ2-1; 10 bases agree with TRBD2. The CDR3 extends over 15 amino acids. J lost 9 bases, V lost 1 base, and 6 bases had no gene match. Germline CDR1 reads SGHTA; CDR2 reads FQGNSA. In DNA form, the CDR3 reads TGTGCCAGCAGCTTAGATCCTAGCGGGAGAGGTGAGCAGTTCTTC. Its protein product is CASSLDPSGRGEQFF. The variable domain in full, completed from reference TRBV7-2 and TRBJ2-1, reads GAGVSQSPSNKVTEKGKDVELRCDPISGHTALYWYRQSLGQGLEFLIYFQGNSAPDKSGLPSDRFSAERTGGSVSTLTIQRTQQEDSAVYLCASSLDPSGRGEQFFGPGTRLTVL.